This T cell receptor (beta chain) is drawn from a study of T cell responses to AZD1222 COVID-19 vaccine. TCRdb's copy holds only in-frame clones and misses some; the assay was immunoSEQ multiplex PCR. The data contain 130,000 to 150,000 clones, more than 70% of them singletons. Combined were second doses at about 4 or about 12 weeks. About this clone itself: No antigen is known for it.

Study-wide points: Repertoire collection took place solely once the T cell response had peaked. Regions 160-218 and 743-854 dominated among vaccine-associated CD4 TCRs spanning spike. Unmutated regions of variants are reportedly targeted by nearly half of spike-specific TCRs.

Sequencing was performed on peripheral blood, taken 28 days after the second AZD1222 dose. The clonotype originates from an adult who received the AZD1222 COVID-19 vaccine.

CDR3 amino acids: CASSFGPGAGELFF. For the CDR3, the DNA is TGTGCCAGCAGCTTTGGGCCGGGGGCCGGGGAGCTGTTTTTT. V and J are TRBV7-3 and TRBJ2-2, with a tentative D call TRBD2 (6 bases). The germline V gene has CDR1 SGHTA and CDR2 FQGTGA. Trimming took 3 bases from V and 6 from J, leaving 11 bases between them. This CDR3 comprises 14 residues.